This T cell receptor (beta chain) was recovered during a study of identical twins. TCRdb passed the 5' RACE reads through MiXCR, listing each CDR3 protein once. The profile covers roughly 1.6 million distinct CDR3 sequences, with about 31% appearing a single time and about 0.3% taken by the ten largest. Only healthy Caucasians were included as donors. The CDR3 contains 13 residues. From germline, CDR1 is SNHLY and CDR2 FYNNEI. The V and J ends lost 7 bases and 4 bases, in that order; junction bases with no gene match: 7. The rearrangement joins TRBV2 to TRBJ2-7; 7 nucleotides line up with TRBD1. The sequencing input was cord blood. The origin of this receptor is a newborn girl in good health. The CDR3 is CASNRQGGYEQYF. The CDR3 DNA follows: TGTGCCAGCAACCGACAGGGTGGGTACGAGCAGTACTTC.